This TCR beta chain was identified during a study of blood T cell repertoires in COVID-19. From germline, CDR1 is MNHGY and CDR2 SAAAGT. V shed 8 bases and J 2 bases; nucleotides not matched to a gene: 12. The CDR3 is 16 amino acids. This clone was seen more than once but under ten times. The method was immunoSEQ multiplex PCR; TCRdb's version includes in-frame clones alone and lacks a portion of them. The sample holds some 260,000 clones, roughly 88% seen once. The chain joins TRBV6-8 to TRBJ1-5, with TRBD1 identical over 7 bases. The sample comprised peripheral blood. The clonotype comes from a woman in her 70s with COVID-19, enrolled during active disease. This CDR3 reads CASGSRGEMGNQPQHF. The CDR3 DNA sequence: TGTGCCAGCGGCAGCAGGGGGGAGATGGGCAATCAGCCCCAGCATTTT.